The clone carrying this TCR beta chain is a singleton in its sample. Its antigen is unidentified. This CDR3 contains 18 residues. J lost 5 bases, V lost 5 bases, and 18 bases had no gene match. In germline, CDR1 is MNHEY, CDR2 SMNVEV (reference sequence). Staining for CD45RO/CCR7/CD25/CD127/CD95/CD27 allowed sorting of CD4+ naive, central memory, regulatory and stem cell-like memory cells. The entirety of the isolated RNA underwent reverse transcription, so expressed TCRB transcripts were sequenced. TCRdb's copy holds only in-frame clones and misses some; the assay was immunoSEQ multiplex PCR. The repertoire has roughly 240,000 clones, approximately 25% of them found once; the top ten carry 0.012%. This record comes from a study of beta chain features in type 1 diabetes. Study observations and caveats: In all four CD4+ subsets, TCRB CDR3 length was significantly, moderately reduced in type 1 diabetes.

The sample taken for sequencing was naive CD4+ T cells from blood. The receptor was isolated from a woman aged 25 to 45 with type 1 diabetes. V gene TRBV27 combines with J gene TRBJ2-7; 10 bases agree with TRBD2. The CDR3 DNA reads TGTGCCAGCAGTCCGAGGACTAGCGGCTGGAACATGGGAGACGAGCAGTACTTC. It translates to CASSPRTSGWNMGDEQYF.